The rows below give T cell receptor beta chains drawn from one sample of a study of beta chain features in type 1 diabetes. This table comes from immunoSEQ multiplex PCR, and its TCRdb copy is limited to in-frame clones, with some not included. The sample has 200,000 to 300,000 clones, around 9.9% seen once. The sequencing input was naive CD4+ T cells from blood. These receptors were taken from a man aged 25 to 40 with type 1 diabetes. CDR3s leave out the opening cysteine and the closing phenylalanine or tryptophan. D genes are given only for firm matches.

D gene: TRBD1
J gene: TRBJ2-2
V gene: TRBV15
CDR3 protein: ATSRTGDTGELF

D gene: NA
J gene: TRBJ1-2
V gene: TRBV5-1
CDR3 protein: ASSLGATGFEGYT

D gene: TRBD2
J gene: TRBJ2-7
V gene: TRBV30
CDR3 protein: AWSSGSSYEQY

D gene: NA
J gene: TRBJ2-5
V gene: TRBV29-1
CDR3 protein: STLQGPETQY

D gene: NA
J gene: TRBJ2-4
V gene: TRBV4-1
CDR3 protein: ASSQEDSGGRVAKNIQY

D gene: NA
J gene: TRBJ2-2
V gene: TRBV4-3
CDR3 protein: ASSRDSGSNTGELF

D gene: TRBD2
J gene: TRBJ2-5
V gene: TRBV9
CDR3 protein: ASSPGTSGQETQY

D gene: TRBD1
J gene: TRBJ2-7
V gene: TRBV2
CDR3 protein: ASSEQGASYEQY

D gene: TRBD1
J gene: TRBJ2-7
V gene: TRBV11-2
CDR3 protein: ASSFETGGYEQY

D gene: TRBD1
J gene: TRBJ2-3
V gene: TRBV2
CDR3 protein: ASRGQGTDTQY

D gene: TRBD1
J gene: TRBJ1-3
V gene: TRBV25-1
CDR3 protein: ASSRGGHSGNTIY

D gene: TRBD2
J gene: TRBJ2-4
V gene: TRBV29-1
CDR3 protein: SVERGDGKNIQY

D gene: TRBD1
J gene: TRBJ2-2
V gene: TRBV27
CDR3 protein: ASRRTGANTGELF

D gene: NA
J gene: TRBJ2-2
V gene: TRBV12-5
CDR3 protein: ASGPLYSDSNFNTGELF

D gene: NA
J gene: TRBJ2-2
V gene: TRBV6-6
CDR3 protein: ASLIYGDPRGELF

D gene: TRBD2
J gene: TRBJ2-1
V gene: TRBV4-2
CDR3 protein: ASSQDLPGGAYEQF

D gene: TRBD1
J gene: TRBJ2-7
V gene: TRBV28
CDR3 protein: ASSPPPGQGAHEQY

D gene: NA
J gene: TRBJ2-7
V gene: TRBV7-2
CDR3 protein: ASSFQGGPYEQY

D gene: NA
J gene: TRBJ2-2
V gene: TRBV13
CDR3 protein: ASSFLANTGELF

D gene: NA
J gene: TRBJ2-2
V gene: TRBV4-2
CDR3 protein: ASSPEWGGGELF

D gene: TRBD1
J gene: TRBJ1-6
V gene: TRBV18
CDR3 protein: ASSPTRLDRGNSPLH

D gene: NA
J gene: TRBJ2-3
V gene: TRBV18
CDR3 protein: ASSPTQALRDTQY

D gene: TRBD2
J gene: TRBJ2-5
V gene: TRBV30
CDR3 protein: AWSGSSGGVPLQETQY